This T cell receptor beta chain was recorded in a study of a mutant IDH1 vaccine in newly diagnosed glioma (TCRdb year 2021). At the level of the whole study: Of the 25 to 35 patients who were treated, around 60% were male and about 40% were female, and the mean age was around 40 years. Six visits were used for peripheral blood collection: V03 (baseline), V05, V07, V10, V12 and V13. Prior to enrollment, standard therapy consisting of radiotherapy alone, temozolomide alone, or radiochemotherapy with temozolomide had been administered to patients, with the combination being received by most patients. For exploratory analyses, 25 to 30 treated patients had longitudinal TCRB deep sequencing done wherever samples were available.

With respect to this clone: Its antigen is currently not known. Base qualities were left out, and no much larger clone turns up one base away.

Inclusive of the bounding cysteine and phenylalanine, the CDR3 is 15 residues long. Of all the DNA, just the CDR3 is kept, 45 bases in frame from base 1. The germline V gene gives CDR1 as ENHRY and CDR2 as SYGVKD. V ends up 0 bases short and J 3 bases short, with an unmatched junction base count of 2. To prepare the library, the immunoSEQ multiplex PCR assay was applied. Rearranged TCR beta chain sequences were amplified using the hsTCRB Kit according to the manufacturer's protocol. TCRB libraries were sequenced on an Illumina MiSeq. Concerning the study's data processing: The kit vendor's proprietary platform handled demultiplexing, trimming and gene mapping. The source is immuneACCESS, and TCRdb retained only in-frame sequences with V and J called. Part of the clones is not carried over; for the studies checked, unresolved V genes explain less than half of this, and the remainder is unexplained. V, J and clone size were drawn from that table, and D and trimming were deduced from the DNA. The sample table lists some 90,000 clones, about four fifths of them with a count of one. Of the sample, less than 5.5% is held by the ten largest clones.

General study outcomes and caveats: Selection of PBMC samples for TCRB deep sequencing was based on availability. Pseudoprogression appeared unrelated to alterations in the top peripheral T cell clonotypes detected by TCRB sequencing. According to the authors, sample limitations meant that analyses of patient blood samples could not be reproduced. Immune responses induced by the vaccine were seen in more than 85% of patients across multiple MHC alleles.

The time point label of this sample denotes: baseline, week 1 (first vaccination visit). The treatment or condition label here, explained by the study, means: pre-vaccination baseline after standard-of-care therapy. The donors had newly diagnosed IDH1-mutant astrocytomas of WHO grade 3 or 4 that showed loss of nuclear ATRX. The samples were drawn from NOA16, a multicentre, single-arm, open-label phase I trial in Germany that tested a mutant IDH1 peptide vaccine in humans for the first time. For immunogenicity testing, the blood drawn at visit V03 was used as the baseline sample. The DNeasy Blood and Tissue Kit was used to extract genomic DNA from EDTA blood for TCRB sequencing.

The chain links TRBV10-3 with TRBJ1-1, with 9 bases aligning to TRBD1. This receptor was taken from a man aged 40-49 years with glioma. Some clones in this sample may be carry-over from other donors' samples. Sequenced material: PBMCs, taken from a glioma patient treated with radiotherapy, temozolomide or both. DNA sequence: TGTGCCATCAGTGAGTCACAGGGGGCGGACACTGAAGCTTTCTTT. The resulting protein is CAISESQGADTEAFF.